Presented here are 7 T cell receptor beta chains from one specimen sequenced in a study of blood T cells in healthy people across ages. Sample-barcoded 5' priming and a J-beta primer mix drove a second PCR of 7 to 11 cycles. A single record per CDR3 protein comes from TCRdb applying MiXCR to the 5' RACE reads. Of nearly 1 million distinct CDR3 sequences listed, roughly 47% are singletons. Material for sequencing was blood. The receptors stem from a woman aged 60-75 years in good health.

The chain uses TRBV4-2 and TRBJ2-4; D is undetermined. The J call could be wrong; TRBJ2-7 is a better fit for the DNA end. Germline-derived CDR1 and CDR2 are LGHNA and YNFKEQ. The CDR3 spans 15 residues. CDR3 nucleotides: TGTGCCAGCAGCCAAAAACGAGCGAAGTCGTACGAGCAGTACTTC. This codes for CASSQKRAKSYEQYF.

The J gene is TRBJ2-6, the V gene TRBV7-9, with D possibly being TRBD1 (5 bases). With 3 bases removed from V and 1 base from J, the gap between germline ends came to 7 bases. CDR3 size: 15 residues. The V gene's germline CDR1 is SEHNR and CDR2 FQNEAQ (reference sequence). CDR3 bases: TGTGCCAGCAGCTTCAGACAGTCTGGGGCCAACGTCCTGACTTTC. It codes for CASSFRQSGANVLTF.

The sample holds a few counts of this clonotype. This chain uses TRBV29-1 with TRBJ1-1; unclear D gene. V lost 3 bases and J lost 1, with 15 bases in between. Germline CDR1 SQVTM, CDR2 ANQGSEA. The CDR3 loop spans 15 amino acids. CDR3 sequence reads: CSVDVSGLKNTEAFF. CDR3 nucleotides: TGCAGCGTTGATGTGTCGGGTTTGAAGAACACTGAAGCTTTCTTT.

The J gene is TRBJ1-1, the V gene TRBV10-2; 10 nucleotides agree with TRBD1. Losses at the gene ends were 4 bases for V and 4 bases for J; bases not matched to a gene: 3. Germline CDR1 and CDR2: WSHSY and SAAADI. The length of the CDR3 is 14 residues. In DNA, the CDR3 is TGCGCCAGCAGTGGCCGGACAGGGGGCACTGAAGCTTTCTTT. The encoded protein is CASSGRTGGTEAFF.

The chain uses TRBV5-1 and TRBJ2-7; TRBD1 might be the D (5 bases). This CDR3 has 14 amino acids. Per germline, CDR1 SGHRS and CDR2 YFSETQ. V gave up 1 base and J gave up 1 base, with 9 bases separating them. CDR3: CASSLRGISYEQYF. DNA for the CDR3: TGCGCCAGCAGCTTGAGGGGAATTTCCTACGAGCAGTACTTC.

A remark on this clonotype: One end of the junction fails to match germline, which may point to a read error. The rearrangement uses TRBV10-3 and TRBJ2-7; maybe TRBD1 (6 bases). This CDR3 is built from 15 residues. CDR1 and CDR2 (germline): ENHRY, SYGVKD. In DNA form, the CDR3 reads TGTGTCATCAGTGGTGGACAGCCGAGCTCCTACGAGCAGTACTTC. It encodes CVISGGQPSSYEQYF.

This clonotype was seen more than once but under ten times. V usage is TRBV19 and J usage is TRBJ2-5, with 10 bases identical to TRBD2. Gene TRBJ2-7 matches the end of the DNA better, so the J call may be wrong. This CDR3 contains 13 residues. Germline V gene data show CDR1 as LNHDA and CDR2 as SQIVND (reference sequence). The CDR3 region is CASSRLAGVEQYF. CDR3 in DNA: TGTGCCAGTAGTCGGCTAGCGGGAGTCGAGCAGTACTTC.